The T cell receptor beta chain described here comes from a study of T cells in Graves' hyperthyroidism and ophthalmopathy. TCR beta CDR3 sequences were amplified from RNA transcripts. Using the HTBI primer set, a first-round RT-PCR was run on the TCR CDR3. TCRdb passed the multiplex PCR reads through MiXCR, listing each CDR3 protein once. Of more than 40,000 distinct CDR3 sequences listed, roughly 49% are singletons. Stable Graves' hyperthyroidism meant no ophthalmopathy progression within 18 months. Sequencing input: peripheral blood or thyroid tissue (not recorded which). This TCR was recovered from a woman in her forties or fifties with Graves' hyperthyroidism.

The CDR3: CATNWRPTSSYNSPLHF. In DNA form, the CDR3 reads TGTGCCACCAACTGGAGGCCGACGAGCTCCTATAATTCACCCCTCCACTTT. This rearrangement joins TRBV24-1 to TRBJ1-6; D unresolved. V gave up 8 bases and J gave up 0 bases, with 16 bases separating them. Germline CDR1 is KGHDR and CDR2 is SFDVKD. The CDR3 consists of 17 residues.